The 17 T cell receptor beta chains given below trace back to one sample, sequenced in a study of T-cell memory formation after mild COVID-19. Via MiXCR, TCRdb re-called the 5' RACE reads, giving one row per CDR3 protein. The data show approximately 400,000 distinct CDR3 sequences, around 17% seen once. Specimen: PBMCs or a T cell subset sorted from them (not recorded which). These receptors all come from a man aged 18 to 30 who had mild COVID-19 (a few samples of this study predate the infection). Cell type and time point are not known.

This rearrangement joins TRBV20-1 to TRBJ2-6; 10 nucleotides match TRBD1. V lost 5 bases to trimming and J lost 2 bases; unmatched junction nucleotides: 12. The CDR3 runs to 18 residues. CDR1 is DFQATT, CDR2 SNEGSKA, per germline (reference sequence). The CDR3: CSAPRRDRGVAGANVLTF. In DNA, the CDR3 is TGCAGTGCTCCCCGCCGGGACAGGGGTGTAGCTGGGGCCAACGTCCTGACTTTC.

This sequence joins TRBV7-2 and TRBJ2-3; D may be TRBD1 or TRBD2 (5 bases each). Germline V gives CDR1 SGHTA, CDR2 FQGNSA. V gave up 5 bases and J gave up 10 bases, with 16 bases separating them. The CDR3 runs to 13 residues. CDR3 in amino acids: CASSPPRGEAQYF. The CDR3, as DNA: TGTGCCAGCAGCCCCCCTCGAGGGGAAGCGCAGTATTTT.

The J gene is TRBJ1-5, the V gene TRBV5-5, with D hard to call. This CDR3 comprises 14 residues. V gave up 3 bases and J gave up 3 bases, with 10 bases separating them. Germline CDR1 and CDR2: SGHKS and YYEKEE (reference sequence). DNA of the CDR3: TGTGCCAGCAGCTGGTACAGCAACAATCAGCCCCAGCATTTT. Translating gives CASSWYSNNQPQHF.

This clonotype has at least ten counts. The chain couples TRBV4-1 to TRBJ2-6; D gene unclear. The V gene lost 0 bases and the J gene lost 0 bases, with 6 bases spanning the gap. The CDR3 consists of 16 residues. In germline, CDR1 is MGHRA, CDR2 YSYEKL. CDR3 DNA: TGCGCCAGCAGCCAAGATACCTACTCTGGGGCCAACGTCCTGACTTTC. It specifies CASSQDTYSGANVLTF.

The V gene is TRBV3-1, the J gene TRBJ1-2; D is ambiguous. The germline CDR1 and CDR2 sequences are LGHDT and YNNKEL (reference sequence). The CDR3 totals 14 residues. The ends were cut back, 1 base at V and 0 bases at J, with 6 bases in the middle. CDR3 coding DNA: TGTGCCAGCAGCCAAGCTGGCCCTAACTATGGCTACACCTTC. It encodes CASSQAGPNYGYTF. Full variable domain (rest looked up from reference TRBV3-1 and TRBJ1-2): DTAVSQTPKYLVTQMGNDKSIKCEQNLGHDTMYWYKQDSKKFLKIMFSYNNKELIINETVPNRFSPKSPDKAHLNLHINSLELGDSAVYFCASSQAGPNYGYTFGSGTRLTVV.

This rearrangement joins TRBV6-6 to TRBJ2-1; 7 bases fit TRBD1. The CDR3 is 12 residues long. Germline CDR1 is MNHNY and CDR2 is SVGAGI (reference sequence). The V and J ends lost 6 bases and 6 bases, in that order; junction bases with no gene match: 2. CDR3 residues: CASRRQGNEQFF. CDR3 nucleotide sequence: TGTGCCAGCAGACGACAGGGCAATGAGCAGTTCTTC.

This clonotype occurred a few times. This chain links TRBV12-3 or TRBV12-4 with TRBJ2-3; 9 positions match TRBD1. CDR3 length equals 18 residues. Germline trimming cut 5 bases from V and 1 base from J; bases unmatched to any gene: 13. This CDR3 is CASSRPTGGRRGTDTQYF. The DNA of the CDR3 is TGTGCCAGCAGTCGGCCTACAGGGGGCAGGCGGGGCACAGATACGCAGTATTTT.

This chain connects TRBV5-1 to TRBJ1-2; D call uncertain. V shed 1 base and J shed 0 bases, with 7 bases lying between them. Germline CDR1 reads SGHRS; CDR2 reads YFSETQ. This CDR3 region has 14 residues. The CDR3 is CASSLTVTNYGYTF. Written as DNA, the CDR3 is TGCGCCAGCAGCTTGACGGTCACTAACTATGGCTACACCTTC.

This clonotype was seen repeatedly, ten times or more. The CDR3 reads CSVRQGEHQPQHF. In DNA, the CDR3 is TGCAGCGTCAGACAGGGAGAGCATCAGCCCCAGCATTTT. J is TRBJ1-5 and V is TRBV29-1; TRBD1 matches at 7 bases. This CDR3 is built from 13 residues. After removal of 6 bases from V and 5 bases from J, the junction contained 7 bases not matched to a gene. Germline V gene data show CDR1 as SQVTM and CDR2 as ANQGSEA.

This clonotype was found a few times. The V gene is TRBV7-9, the J gene TRBJ1-2; the D is unclear. Germline CDR1 SEHNR, CDR2 FQNEAQ (reference sequence). V was pared by 5 bases and J by 5 bases, with 6 bases between. The CDR3 length is 11 residues. CDR3: CASSRMYGYTF. The CDR3 nucleotides read TGTGCCAGCAGCCGCATGTATGGCTACACCTTC.

The V gene is TRBV12-3 or TRBV12-4, the J gene TRBJ2-4, with D hard to call. V dropped 5 bases and J dropped 2 bases, with 16 bases sitting between them. This CDR3 has 16 amino acids. The CDR3 DNA reads TGTGCCAGCAGTCCGTCAGGAACTCGATCCAAAAACATTCAGTACTTC. It yields the protein CASSPSGTRSKNIQYF.

The rearrangement joins TRBV7-9 to TRBJ2-1; 8 nucleotides line up with TRBD2. The length of the CDR3 is 16 residues. Germline trimming cut 5 bases from V and 0 bases from J; bases unmatched to any gene: 6. Per germline, CDR1 SEHNR and CDR2 FQNEAQ (reference sequence). The CDR3 here is CASSLGGGISYNEQFF. CDR3 nucleotide sequence: TGTGCCAGCAGCCTAGGCGGGGGGATCTCCTACAATGAGCAGTTCTTC. Supplemented by reference TRBV7-9 and TRBJ2-1, the full variable domain reads DTGVSQNPRHKITKRGQNVTFRCDPISEHNRLYWYRQTLGQGPEFLTYFQNEAQLEKSRLLSDRFSAERPKGSFSTLEIQRTEQGDSAMYLCASSLGGGISYNEQFFGPGTRLTVL.

This clonotype was found a few times. The chain combines TRBV5-1 with TRBJ2-7; maybe TRBD2 (6 bases). Germline CDR1 is SGHRS and CDR2 is YFSETQ. This CDR3 spans 15 amino acids. Trimming pared 4 bases from V and 7 bases from J, leaving 21 bases between. CDR3 sequence: CASSPDSGRMREQYF. The CDR3 coding sequence is TGCGCCAGCAGCCCAGACAGCGGGCGTATGAGGGAGCAGTACTTC.

This chain links TRBV7-9 with TRBJ1-6; a weak D match, TRBD1 (6 bases). Trimming removed 4 bases at V and 10 bases at J, with 20 bases between. CDR1 is SEHNR and CDR2 is FQNEAQ in the germline V gene (reference sequence). The CDR3 consists of 16 residues. The CDR3 loop reads CASSSPNPSRGSPLHF. CDR3 nucleotide sequence: TGTGCCAGCAGCTCGCCCAATCCGAGCAGGGGCTCACCCCTCCACTTT.

There are a few counts of this clonotype. This chain links TRBV5-1 with TRBJ2-1; a possible D gene is TRBD2 (6 bases). This CDR3 has 13 residues. The germline V gene has CDR1 SGHRS and CDR2 YFSETQ. Trimming took 2 bases from V and 10 from J, leaving 13 bases between them. The CDR3 reads CASSLGGPGEQFF. The CDR3 coding sequence is TGCGCCAGCAGCTTAGGAGGGCCTGGGGAGCAGTTCTTC.

There are many counts of this clonotype. V usage is TRBV4-3 and J usage is TRBJ2-3; 7 bases are shared with TRBD2. The CDR3 contains 16 residues. Germline CDR1 and CDR2: LGHNA and YSLEER. V dropped 3 bases and J dropped 0; count of bases not matched to a gene: 6. The CDR3 DNA is TGCGCCAGCAGCCACGGCCGGGGGGTGAGCACAGATACGCAGTATTTT. Translated, it gives CASSHGRGVSTDTQYF.

This clonotype has more than one count but fewer than ten. The chain uses TRBV4-1 and TRBJ2-4; 9 bases match TRBD1. This CDR3 spans 18 amino acids. V lost 2 bases and J lost 3; bases outside the gene matches: 11. From germline, CDR1 is MGHRA and CDR2 YSYEKL. The CDR3 DNA reads TGCGCCAGCAGCCAACCGGGACAGGGTAGTTGGGTCAAAAACATTCAGTACTTC. Protein: CASSQPGQGSWVKNIQYF.